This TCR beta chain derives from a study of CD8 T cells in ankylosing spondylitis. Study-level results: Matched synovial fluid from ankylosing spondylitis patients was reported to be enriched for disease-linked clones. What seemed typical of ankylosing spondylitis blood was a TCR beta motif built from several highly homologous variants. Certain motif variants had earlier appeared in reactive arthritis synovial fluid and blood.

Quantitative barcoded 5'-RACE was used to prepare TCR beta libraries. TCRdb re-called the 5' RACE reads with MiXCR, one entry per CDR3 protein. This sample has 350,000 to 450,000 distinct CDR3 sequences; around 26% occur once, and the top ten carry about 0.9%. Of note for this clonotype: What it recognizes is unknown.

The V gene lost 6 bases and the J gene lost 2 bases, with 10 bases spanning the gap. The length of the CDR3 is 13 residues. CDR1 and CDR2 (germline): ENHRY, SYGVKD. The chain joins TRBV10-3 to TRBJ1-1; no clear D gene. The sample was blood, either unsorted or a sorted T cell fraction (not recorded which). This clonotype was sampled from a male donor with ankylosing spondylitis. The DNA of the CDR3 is TGTGCCATCAGGTACACTTTTAACACTGAAGCTTTCTTT. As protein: CAIRYTFNTEAFF.